What follows is one T cell receptor beta chain and its context. The data were taken from a study of blood T cell repertoires in COVID-19. The CDR3 has 17 residues. Germline V lookup: CDR1 LNHDA, CDR2 SQIVND (reference sequence). Trimming stripped 8 bases from V and 5 bases from J, with 25 bases between. The method was immunoSEQ multiplex PCR; TCRdb's version includes in-frame clones alone and lacks a portion of them. Found here are under 350,000 clones, 80% to 95% of them singletons; the top ten hold approximately 7.5%. The receptor was isolated from a woman in her 30s with COVID-19, enrolled during active disease. The chain uses TRBV19 and TRBJ1-5; TRBD1 might be the D (5 bases). The sample taken for sequencing was peripheral blood. This CDR3 reads CASSPGGNWQGDQPQHF. The CDR3 DNA reads TGTGCCAGTTCCCCCGGGGGAAATTGGCAGGGTGATCAGCCCCAGCATTTT.